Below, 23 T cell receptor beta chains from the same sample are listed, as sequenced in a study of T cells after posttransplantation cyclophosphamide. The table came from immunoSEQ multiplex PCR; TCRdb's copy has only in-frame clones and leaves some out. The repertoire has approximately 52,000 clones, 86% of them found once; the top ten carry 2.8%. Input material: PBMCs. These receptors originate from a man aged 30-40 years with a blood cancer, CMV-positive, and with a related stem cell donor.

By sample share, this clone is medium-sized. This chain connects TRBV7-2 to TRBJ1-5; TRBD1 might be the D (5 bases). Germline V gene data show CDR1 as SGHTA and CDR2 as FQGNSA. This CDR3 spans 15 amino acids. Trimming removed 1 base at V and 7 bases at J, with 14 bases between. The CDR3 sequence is CASSLGSGAGQPQHF. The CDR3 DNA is TGTGCCAGCAGCTTAGGATCCGGGGCGGGGCAGCCCCAGCATTTT.

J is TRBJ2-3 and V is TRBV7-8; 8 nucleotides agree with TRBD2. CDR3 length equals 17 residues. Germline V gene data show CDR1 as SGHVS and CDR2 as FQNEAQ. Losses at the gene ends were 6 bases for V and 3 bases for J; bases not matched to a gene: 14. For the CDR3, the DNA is TGTGCCAGCAGTGTAGCGGGACTCCAGTTTGATACAGATACGCAGTATTTT. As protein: CASSVAGLQFDTDTQYF.

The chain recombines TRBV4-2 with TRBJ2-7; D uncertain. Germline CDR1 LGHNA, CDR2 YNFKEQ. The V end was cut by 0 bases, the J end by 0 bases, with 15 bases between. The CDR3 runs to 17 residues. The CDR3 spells CASSQELSQAISYEQYF. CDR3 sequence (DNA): TGTGCCAGCAGCCAAGAATTGTCGCAGGCCATCTCCTACGAGCAGTACTTC.

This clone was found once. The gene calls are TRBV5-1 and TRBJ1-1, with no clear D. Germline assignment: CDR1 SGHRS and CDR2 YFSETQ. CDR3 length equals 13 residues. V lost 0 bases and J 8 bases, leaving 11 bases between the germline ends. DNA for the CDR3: TGCGCCAGCAGCTTGGCAATGGCAGGAGAAGCTTTCTTT. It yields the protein CASSLAMAGEAFF.

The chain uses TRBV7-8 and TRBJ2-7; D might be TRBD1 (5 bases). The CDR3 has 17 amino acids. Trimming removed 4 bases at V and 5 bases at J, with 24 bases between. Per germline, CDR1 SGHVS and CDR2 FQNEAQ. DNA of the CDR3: TGTGCCAGCAGCTCAACCCAACACTTTATTAGGGGAAACGAGCAGTACTTC. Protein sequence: CASSSTQHFIRGNEQYF.

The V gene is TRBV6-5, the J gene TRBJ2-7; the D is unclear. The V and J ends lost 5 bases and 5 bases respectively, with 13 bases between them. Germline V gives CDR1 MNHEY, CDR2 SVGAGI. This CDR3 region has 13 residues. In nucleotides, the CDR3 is TGTGCCAGCAGTGAATCCAGGATCCACGAGCAGTACTTC. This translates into CASSESRIHEQYF.

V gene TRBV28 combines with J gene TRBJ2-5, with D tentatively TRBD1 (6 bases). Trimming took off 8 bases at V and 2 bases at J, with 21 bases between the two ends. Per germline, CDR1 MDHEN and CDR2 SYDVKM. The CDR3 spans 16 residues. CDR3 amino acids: CASRDAPGTPQETQYF. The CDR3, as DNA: TGTGCCAGCCGTGACGCTCCTGGGACACCTCAAGAGACCCAGTACTTC.

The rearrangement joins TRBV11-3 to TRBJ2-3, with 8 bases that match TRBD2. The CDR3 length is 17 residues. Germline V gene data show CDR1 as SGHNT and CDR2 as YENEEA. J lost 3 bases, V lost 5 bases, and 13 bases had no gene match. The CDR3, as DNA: TGTGCCAGCAGCCCGCCTTATTTAGCGGGGATAACAGATACGCAGTATTTT. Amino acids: CASSPPYLAGITDTQYF. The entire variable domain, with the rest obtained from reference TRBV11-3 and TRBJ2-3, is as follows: EAGVVQSPRYKIIEKKQPVAFWCNPISGHNTLYWYLQNLGQGPELLIRYENEEAVDDSQLPKDRFSAERLKGVDSTLKIQPAELGDSAVYLCASSPPYLAGITDTQYFGPGTRLTVL.

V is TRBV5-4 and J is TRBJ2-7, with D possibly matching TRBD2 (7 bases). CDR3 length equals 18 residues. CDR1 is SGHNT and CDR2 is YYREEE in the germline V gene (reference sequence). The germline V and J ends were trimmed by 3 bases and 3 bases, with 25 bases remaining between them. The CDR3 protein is CASSSPLGGGPLLYEQYF. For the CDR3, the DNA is TGTGCCAGCAGCTCTCCCTTAGGGGGAGGGCCCCTACTCTACGAGCAGTACTTC.

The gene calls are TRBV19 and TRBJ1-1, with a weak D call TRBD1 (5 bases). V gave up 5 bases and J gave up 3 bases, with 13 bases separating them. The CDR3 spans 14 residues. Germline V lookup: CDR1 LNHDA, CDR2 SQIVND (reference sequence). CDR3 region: CASSFDRVYTEAFF. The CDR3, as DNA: TGTGCCAGTAGTTTTGACAGAGTCTACACTGAAGCTTTCTTT.

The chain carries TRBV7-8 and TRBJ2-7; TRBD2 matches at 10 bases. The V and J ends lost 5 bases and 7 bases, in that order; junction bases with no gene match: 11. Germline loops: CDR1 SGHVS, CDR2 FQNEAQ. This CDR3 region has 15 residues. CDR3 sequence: CASSDRAGGPREQYF. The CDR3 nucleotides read TGTGCCAGCAGCGACAGAGCGGGAGGGCCGAGGGAGCAGTACTTC. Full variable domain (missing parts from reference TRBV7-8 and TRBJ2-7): GAGVSQSPRYKVAKRGQDVALRCDPISGHVSLFWYQQALGQGPEFLTYFQNEAQLDKSGLPSDRFFAERPEGSVSTLKIQRTQQEDSAVYLCASSDRAGGPREQYFGPGTRLTVT.

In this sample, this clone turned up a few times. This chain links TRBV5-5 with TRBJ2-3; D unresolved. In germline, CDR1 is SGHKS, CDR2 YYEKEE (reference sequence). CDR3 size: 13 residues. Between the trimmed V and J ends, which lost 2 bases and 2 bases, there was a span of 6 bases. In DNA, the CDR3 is TGTGCCAGCAGCTTCCAGTCCACAGATACGCAGTATTTT. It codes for CASSFQSTDTQYF.

CDR3 in amino acids: CASMIGEATDTQYF. CDR3 DNA sequence: TGTGCCAGCATGATAGGGGAGGCCACAGATACGCAGTATTTT. The rearrangement joins TRBV6-1 to TRBJ2-3, with a weak D call TRBD2 (6 bases). Trimming took 7 bases from V and 2 from J, leaving 13 bases between them. The CDR3 is 14 amino acids. CDR1 is MNHNS, CDR2 SASEGT, per germline.

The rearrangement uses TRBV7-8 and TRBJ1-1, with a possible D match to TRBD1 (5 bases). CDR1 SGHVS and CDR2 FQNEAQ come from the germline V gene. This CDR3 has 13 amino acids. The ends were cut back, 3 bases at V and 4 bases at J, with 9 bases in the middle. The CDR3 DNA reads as TGTGCCAGCAGCTTGGGGGGGGGCACTGAAGCTTTCTTT. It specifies CASSLGGGTEAFF.

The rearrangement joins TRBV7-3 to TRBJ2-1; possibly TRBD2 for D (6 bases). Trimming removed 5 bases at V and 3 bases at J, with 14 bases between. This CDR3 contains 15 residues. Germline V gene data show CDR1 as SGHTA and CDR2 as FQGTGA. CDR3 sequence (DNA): TGTGCCAGCAGCCTCCTGCCGGGAGTCTACAATGAGCAGTTCTTC. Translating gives CASSLLPGVYNEQFF. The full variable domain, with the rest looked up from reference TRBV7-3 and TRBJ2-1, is GAGVSQTPSNKVTEKGKYVELRCDPISGHTALYWYRQSLGQGPEFLIYFQGTGAADDSGLPNDRFFAVRPEGSVSTLKIQRTERGDSAVYLCASSLLPGVYNEQFFGPGTRLTVL.

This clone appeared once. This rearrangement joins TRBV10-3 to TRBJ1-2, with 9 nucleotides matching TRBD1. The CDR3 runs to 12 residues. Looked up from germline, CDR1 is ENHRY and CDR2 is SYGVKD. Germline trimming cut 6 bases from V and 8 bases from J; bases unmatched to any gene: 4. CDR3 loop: CAISGDRDGYTF. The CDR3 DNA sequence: TGTGCCATCAGCGGGGACAGGGACGGCTACACCTTC.

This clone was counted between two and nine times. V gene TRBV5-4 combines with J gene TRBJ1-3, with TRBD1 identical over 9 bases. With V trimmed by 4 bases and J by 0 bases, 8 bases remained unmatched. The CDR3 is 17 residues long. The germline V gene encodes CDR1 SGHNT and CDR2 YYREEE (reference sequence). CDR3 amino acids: CASSPGTGSHSGNTIYF. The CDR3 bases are TGTGCCAGCAGCCCGGGGACAGGGTCTCACTCTGGAAACACCATATATTTT.

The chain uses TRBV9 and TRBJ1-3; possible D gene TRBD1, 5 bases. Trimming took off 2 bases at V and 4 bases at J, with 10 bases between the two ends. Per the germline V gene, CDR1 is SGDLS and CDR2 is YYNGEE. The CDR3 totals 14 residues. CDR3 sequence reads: CASSVQGSGNTIYF. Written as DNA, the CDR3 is TGTGCCAGCAGCGTCCAGGGATCCGGAAACACCATATATTTT.

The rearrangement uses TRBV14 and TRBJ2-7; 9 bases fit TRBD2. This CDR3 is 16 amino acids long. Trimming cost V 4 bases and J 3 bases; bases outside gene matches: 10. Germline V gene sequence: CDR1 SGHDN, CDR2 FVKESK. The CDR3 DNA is TGTGCCAGCAGCCTAGCTGGTAGCGGGAGAGTCTACGAGCAGTACTTC. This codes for CASSLAGSGRVYEQYF.

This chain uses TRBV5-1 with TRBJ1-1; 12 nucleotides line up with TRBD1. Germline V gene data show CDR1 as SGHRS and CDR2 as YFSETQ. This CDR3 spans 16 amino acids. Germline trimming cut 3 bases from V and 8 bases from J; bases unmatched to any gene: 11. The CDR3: CASSSGPGQGAREAFF. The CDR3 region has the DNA TGCGCCAGCAGCTCAGGACCGGGACAGGGGGCTAGGGAAGCTTTCTTT.

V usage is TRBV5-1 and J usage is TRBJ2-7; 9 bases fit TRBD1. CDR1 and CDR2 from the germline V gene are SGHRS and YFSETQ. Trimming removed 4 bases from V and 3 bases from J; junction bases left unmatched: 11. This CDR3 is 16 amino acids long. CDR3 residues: CASSEDRGLNLYEQYF. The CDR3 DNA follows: TGCGCCAGCAGCGAGGACAGGGGTTTAAACCTCTACGAGCAGTACTTC.

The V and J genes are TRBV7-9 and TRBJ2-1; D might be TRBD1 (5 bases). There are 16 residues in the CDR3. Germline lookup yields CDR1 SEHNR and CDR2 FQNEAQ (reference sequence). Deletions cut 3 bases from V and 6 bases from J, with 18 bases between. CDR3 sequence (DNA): TGTGCCAGCAGCTTTCGGACAACAAGCGTAGGCAATGAGCAGTTCTTC. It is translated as CASSFRTTSVGNEQFF.

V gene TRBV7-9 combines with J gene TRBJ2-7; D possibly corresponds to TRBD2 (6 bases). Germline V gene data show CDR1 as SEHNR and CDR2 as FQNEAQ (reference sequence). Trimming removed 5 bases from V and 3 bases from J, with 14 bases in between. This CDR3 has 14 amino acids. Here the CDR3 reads CASSLGLVRYEQYF. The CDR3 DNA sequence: TGTGCCAGCAGCCTGGGACTCGTCCGCTACGAGCAGTACTTC.